One T cell receptor (beta chain) is described in this entry. Its antigen remains unidentified. Base qualities were left out, and no much larger clone turns up one base away. The donors were healthy, HIV-negative adults with no recently reported acute infections or vaccinations. Every donor was a Caucasian adult living in Nashville, Tennessee, USA. CD4+ T cells were enriched by magnetic negative selection, after which naive cells were positively selected on CD45RA and the negative fraction was taken as the memory subset. Blood was obtained by leukapheresis, after which PBMCs were separated by Ficoll-Histopaque density gradient centrifugation and cryopreserved in liquid nitrogen vapor phase. Purity and quantity of every magnetically sorted T cell population were checked by analytical flow cytometry. From each sorted fraction, genomic DNA was isolated and quantified by UV absorbance on a Nanodrop 2000c.

This sample stems from a study of shared clonotypes between healthy human individuals (dated by TCRdb to the early 2020s). For context, the study as a whole: A few men and a couple of women, aged 18 to 49 years, made up the cohort. For each donor, CD4 naive and CD4 memory were each given three plates, CD8 naive was given two plates, and CD8 memory was given one plate. To estimate repertoire size and how much clonotype sharing occurs between individuals, the study deeply sequenced the blood TCR repertoires of 5 or 6 healthy adults. To increase sequencing depth and limit assay-specific biases, different laboratories used diverse techniques to prepare libraries and sequence TCR repertoires. Between about 0.85 and 9.5 billion PBMCs per donor were obtained by leukapheresis. Findings and caveats that apply to the study as a whole: About 4.5% of naive CD4, 3.5% of naive CD8, roughly 2.4% of memory CD4, and over 0.35% of memory CD8 clonotypes were shared across several donors. Pairwise subsampling indicated that sequencing depth was expected to affect the degree of clonotype sharing among donors. Sampling was restricted to blood, and TCR repertoires in tissue are likely to differ from TCR repertoires in blood. Because the study included a small number of donors, the genetic and exposure-history diversity represented was limited. Naive subsets generally had larger estimated clonotype richness than memory subsets did. Even with the large sequencing depth, rarefaction of the sorted-subset datasets indicated that sequencing was incomplete. Compared with non-shared clonotypes, the clonotypes found in all four sorted-subset donors had higher generation probabilities.

The germline V gene (reference sequence) sets CDR1 to SEHNR and CDR2 to FQNEAQ. V is shortened by 5 bases, J by 8 bases, and the region joining them spans 9 bases. The CDR3, cysteine through phenylalanine, is 12 amino acids long. Only the CDR3 DNA stays, 36 bases, in frame from base 1. TCR CDR3 regions were amplified from genomic DNA by multiplex PCR using the deep immunoSEQ assay. Extracted genomic DNA from each cell subset was spread evenly across all wells of several immunoSEQ 96-well plates, with each plate serving as a replicate. For sorted subsets, each replicate PCR was loaded with around 220 ng genomic DNA, equivalent to 30,000 to 35,000 T cell genomes. Purified libraries were quantified with a Qubit 3.0 fluorometer, sized on a Bioanalyzer 2100, and re-quantified with the KAPA Library Quantification kit. Each immunoSEQ 96-well plate was sequenced on its own single-read 150-cycle Illumina NextSeq 550 flow cell. In the authors' own workflow: Because the immunoSEQ output included only junctional sequences and no quality scores, the filtering could not be the same as the filtering used for full-length reads. To assign V/J genes and CDR3, sequences were annotated against IMGT germline references using PyIR, a Python wrapper for IgBLAST v1.9. Any read was removed if the V/J assignment was weak (E-value above 1e-6), the CDR3 was missing, or the read contained stop codons, out-of-frame junctions, or ambiguous translated residues. A V3J clonotype was defined by an identical inferred V gene, J gene, and CDR3 amino acid sequence. The percentage overlap between two repertoires was calculated by dividing the number of shared unique clonotypes by the size of the smaller repertoire. Repertoire richness was assessed with RTK rarefaction, the Chao1 estimator, and Recon v2.1 estimates of unobserved clonotypes. Generation probabilities were computed with OLGA for all TCRbeta clonotypes obtained by the gDNA method from four donors. The clones in this table, taken by TCRdb from immuneACCESS, are in-frame only. Not every clone is retained; where verified, under half of the shortfall comes from an unresolved V gene, and the cause of the rest is unknown. The D gene and trimming were derived from the DNA, and the V and J assignments and clone size from that table. The sample table holds about 2.3 million clones, of which roughly 93% were seen once. The biggest ten clones account for 0.3% to 0.4% of the sample.

The chain uses TRBV7-9 and TRBJ1-4, with no confident D gene call. Material for sequencing was naive CD4+ T cells from PBMCs. This specimen's cell subset or site label, per the study, means: CD45RA+ positively selected. The sequence was collected from a man aged 18 to 29 in good health. Some clones in this sample may be carry-over from other donors' samples. The CDR3 in this case is CASSGPGEKLFF. The DNA sequence follows: TGTGCCAGCAGCGGACCCGGGGAAAAACTGTTTTTT.